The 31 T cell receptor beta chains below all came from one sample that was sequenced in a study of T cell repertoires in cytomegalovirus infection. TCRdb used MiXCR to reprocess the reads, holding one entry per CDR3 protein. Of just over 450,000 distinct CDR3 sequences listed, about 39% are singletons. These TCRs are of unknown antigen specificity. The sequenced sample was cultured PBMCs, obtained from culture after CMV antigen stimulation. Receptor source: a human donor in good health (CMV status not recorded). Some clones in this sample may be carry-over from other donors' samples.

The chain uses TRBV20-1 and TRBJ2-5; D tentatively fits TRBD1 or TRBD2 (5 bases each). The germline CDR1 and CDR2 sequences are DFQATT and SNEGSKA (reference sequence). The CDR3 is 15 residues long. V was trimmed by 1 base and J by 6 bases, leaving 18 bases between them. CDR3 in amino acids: CSARVSMGVWKTQYF. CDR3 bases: TGCAGTGCTAGAGTCTCTATGGGGGTATGGAAGACCCAGTACTTC.

The CDR3: CASSLQGSSGNTIYF. The CDR3 region has the DNA TGTGCCAGCAGCCTACAGGGGAGCTCTGGAAACACCATATATTTT. V is TRBV7-2 and J is TRBJ1-3, with 7 bases identical to TRBD1. There are 15 residues in the CDR3. Germline V CDR1 and CDR2: SGHTA, FQGNSA. The J segment lost 0 bases and the V segment lost 5 bases, leaving 4 bases of the junction unmatched.

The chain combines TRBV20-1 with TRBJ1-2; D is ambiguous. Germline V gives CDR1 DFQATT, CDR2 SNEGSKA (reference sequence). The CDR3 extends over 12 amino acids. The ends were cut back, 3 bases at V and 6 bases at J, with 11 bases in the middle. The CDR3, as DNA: TGCAGTGCTAGCCTTAGTGCTGATGGCTACACCTTC. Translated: CSASLSADGYTF.

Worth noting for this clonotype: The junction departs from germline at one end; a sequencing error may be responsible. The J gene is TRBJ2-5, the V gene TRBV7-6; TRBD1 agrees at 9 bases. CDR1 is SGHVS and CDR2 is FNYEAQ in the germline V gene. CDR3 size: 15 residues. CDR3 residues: CACSLPWDRVATQYF. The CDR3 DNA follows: TGTGCCTGCAGCTTACCCTGGGACAGGGTTGCGACCCAGTACTTC.

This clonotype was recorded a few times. In DNA, the CDR3 is TGTGCCAGCAGTCTACAACTAGCGGGGCCCGGGTCAGATACGCAGTATTTT. As protein: CASSLQLAGPGSDTQYF. This chain links TRBV12-3 or TRBV12-4 with TRBJ2-3; 10 bases agree with TRBD2. This CDR3 is built from 17 residues. The junction had 12 bases not matched to a gene; V was cut back by 5 bases and J by 4 bases.

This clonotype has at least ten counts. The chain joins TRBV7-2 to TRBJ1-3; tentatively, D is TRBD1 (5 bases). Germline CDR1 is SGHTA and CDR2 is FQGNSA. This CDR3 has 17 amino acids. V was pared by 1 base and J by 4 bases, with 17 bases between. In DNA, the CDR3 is TGTGCCAGCAGCTTAGTTGGCCCAGGGTCCCTCGGAAACACCATATATTTT. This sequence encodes CASSLVGPGSLGNTIYF.

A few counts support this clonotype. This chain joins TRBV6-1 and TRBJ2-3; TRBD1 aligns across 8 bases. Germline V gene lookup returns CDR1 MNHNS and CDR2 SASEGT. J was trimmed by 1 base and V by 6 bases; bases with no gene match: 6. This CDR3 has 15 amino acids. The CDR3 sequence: CASRDREVGTDTQYF. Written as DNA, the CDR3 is TGTGCCAGCAGGGACAGGGAGGTTGGCACAGATACGCAGTATTTT.

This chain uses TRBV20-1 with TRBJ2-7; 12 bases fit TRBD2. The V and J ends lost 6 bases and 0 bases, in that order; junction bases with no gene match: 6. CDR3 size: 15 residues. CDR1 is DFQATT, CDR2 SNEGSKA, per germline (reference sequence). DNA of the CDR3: TGCAGTGCGACACTAGCGGGAGGTCTCTCCTACGAGCAGTACTTC. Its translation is CSATLAGGLSYEQYF.

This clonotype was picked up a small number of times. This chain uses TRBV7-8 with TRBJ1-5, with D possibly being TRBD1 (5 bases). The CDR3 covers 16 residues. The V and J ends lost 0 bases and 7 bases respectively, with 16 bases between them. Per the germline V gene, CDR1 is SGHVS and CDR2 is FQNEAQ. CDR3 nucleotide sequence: TGTGCCAGCAGCTTAGCGGGGGGGGTCGTGTGGCAGCCCCAGCATTTT. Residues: CASSLAGGVVWQPQHF.

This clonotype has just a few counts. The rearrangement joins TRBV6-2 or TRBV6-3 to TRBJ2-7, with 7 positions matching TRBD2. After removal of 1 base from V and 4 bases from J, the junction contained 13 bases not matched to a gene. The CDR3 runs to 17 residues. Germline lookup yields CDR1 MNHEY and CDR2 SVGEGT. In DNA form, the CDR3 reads TGTGCCAGCAGTTACTTGATTGAGGCTAGCGGACCGTACGAGCAGTACTTC. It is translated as CASSYLIEASGPYEQYF.

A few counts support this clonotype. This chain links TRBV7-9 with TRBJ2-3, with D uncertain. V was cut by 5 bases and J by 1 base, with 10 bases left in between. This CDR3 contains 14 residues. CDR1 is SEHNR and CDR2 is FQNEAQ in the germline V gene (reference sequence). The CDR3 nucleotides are TGTGCCAGCAGCGATGCGGACGGCACAGATACGCAGTATTTT. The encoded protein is CASSDADGTDTQYF.

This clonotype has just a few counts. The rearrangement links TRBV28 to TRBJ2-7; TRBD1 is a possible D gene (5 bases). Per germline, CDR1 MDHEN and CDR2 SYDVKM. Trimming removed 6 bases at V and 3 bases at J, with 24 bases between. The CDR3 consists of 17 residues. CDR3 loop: CASRPRYRSRSFYEQYF. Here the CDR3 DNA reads TGTGCCAGCAGACCACGGTACAGGTCCCGGTCCTTCTACGAGCAGTACTTC. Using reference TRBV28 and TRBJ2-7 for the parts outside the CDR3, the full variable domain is DVKVTQSSRYLVKRTGEKVFLECVQDMDHENMFWYRQDPGLGLRLIYFSYDVKMKEKGDIPEGYSVSREKKERFSLILESASTNQTSMYLCASRPRYRSRSFYEQYFGPGTRLTVT.

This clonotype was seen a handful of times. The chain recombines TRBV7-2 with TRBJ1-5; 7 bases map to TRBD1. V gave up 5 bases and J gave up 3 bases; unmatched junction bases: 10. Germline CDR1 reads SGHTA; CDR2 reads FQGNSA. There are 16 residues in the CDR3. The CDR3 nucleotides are TGTGCCAGCAGCGAGAAGACAGGGCGCTACAATCAGCCCCAGCATTTT. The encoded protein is CASSEKTGRYNQPQHF.

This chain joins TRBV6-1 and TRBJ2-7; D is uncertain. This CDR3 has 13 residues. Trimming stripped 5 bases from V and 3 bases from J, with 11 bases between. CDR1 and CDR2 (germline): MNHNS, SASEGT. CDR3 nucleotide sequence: TGTGCCAGCAGTAGAGCCAGGAACTACGAGCAGTACTTC. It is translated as CASSRARNYEQYF.

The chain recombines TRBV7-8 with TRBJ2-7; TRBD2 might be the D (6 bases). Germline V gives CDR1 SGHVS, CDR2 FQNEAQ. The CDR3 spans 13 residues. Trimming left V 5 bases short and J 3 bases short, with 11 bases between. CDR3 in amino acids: CASSVSGFYEQYF. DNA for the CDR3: TGTGCCAGCAGCGTTAGCGGATTCTACGAGCAGTACTTC.

DNA for the CDR3: TGTGCCAGTAGTCTCAACCGGGACAGACCAAGGGATACGCAGTATTTT. It yields the protein CASSLNRDRPRDTQYF. The chain has TRBV19 and TRBJ2-3; TRBD1 agrees at 7 bases. CDR1 is LNHDA and CDR2 is SQIVND in the germline V gene (reference sequence). The V gene end was trimmed by 5 bases and the J gene end by 6 bases; junction bases not matched to a gene: 14. This CDR3 has 16 residues. The full variable domain, with the rest looked up from reference TRBV19 and TRBJ2-3, is DGGITQSPKYLFRKEGQNVTLSCEQNLNHDAMYWYRQDPGQGLRLIYYSQIVNDFQKGDIAEGYSVSREKKESFPLTVTSAQKNPTAFYLCASSLNRDRPRDTQYFGPGTRLTVL.

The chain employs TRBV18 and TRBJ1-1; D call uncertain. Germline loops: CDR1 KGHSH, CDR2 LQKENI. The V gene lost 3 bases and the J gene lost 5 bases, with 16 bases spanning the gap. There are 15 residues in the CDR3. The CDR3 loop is CASSPPGRVRTEAFF. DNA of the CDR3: TGTGCCAGCTCACCGCCGGGGAGGGTTCGGACTGAAGCTTTCTTT.

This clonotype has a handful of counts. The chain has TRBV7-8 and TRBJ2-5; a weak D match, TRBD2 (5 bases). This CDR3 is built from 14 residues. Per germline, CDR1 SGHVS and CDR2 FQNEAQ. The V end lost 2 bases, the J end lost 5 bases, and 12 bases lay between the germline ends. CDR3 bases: TGTGCCAGCAGCTTAACGGGAAGATTGGAGACCCAGTACTTC. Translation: CASSLTGRLETQYF.

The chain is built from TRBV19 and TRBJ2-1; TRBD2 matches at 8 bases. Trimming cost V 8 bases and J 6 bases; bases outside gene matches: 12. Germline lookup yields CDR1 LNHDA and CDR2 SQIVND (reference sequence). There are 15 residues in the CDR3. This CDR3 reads CASGILGLAGNEQFF. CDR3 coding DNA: TGTGCCAGTGGGATCTTGGGGCTAGCGGGCAATGAGCAGTTCTTC.

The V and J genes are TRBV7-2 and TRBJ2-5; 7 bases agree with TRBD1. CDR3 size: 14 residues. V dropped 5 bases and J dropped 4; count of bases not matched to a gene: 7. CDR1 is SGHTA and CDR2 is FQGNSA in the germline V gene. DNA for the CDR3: TGTGCCAGCAGCCCTGACAGGGTTGGAGAGACCCAGTACTTC. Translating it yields CASSPDRVGETQYF.

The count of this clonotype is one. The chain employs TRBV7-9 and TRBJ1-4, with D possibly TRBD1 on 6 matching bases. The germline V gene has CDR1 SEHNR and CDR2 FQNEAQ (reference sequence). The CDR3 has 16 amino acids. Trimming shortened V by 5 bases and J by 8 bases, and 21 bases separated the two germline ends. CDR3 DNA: TGTGCCAGCAGCCACGACAGGCACCCCGAGAAGGAAAAACTGTTTTTT. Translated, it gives CASSHDRHPEKEKLFF. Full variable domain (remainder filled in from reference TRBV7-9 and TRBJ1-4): DTGVSQNPRHKITKRGQNVTFRCDPISEHNRLYWYRQTLGQGPEFLTYFQNEAQLEKSRLLSDRFSAERPKGSFSTLEIQRTEQGDSAMYLCASSHDRHPEKEKLFFGSGTQLSVL.

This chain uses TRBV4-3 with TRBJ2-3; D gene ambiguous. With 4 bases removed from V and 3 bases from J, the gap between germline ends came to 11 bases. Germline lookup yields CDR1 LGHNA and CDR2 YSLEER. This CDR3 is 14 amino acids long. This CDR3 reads CASSRIVETDTQYF. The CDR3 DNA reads TGCGCCAGCAGCCGGATCGTAGAAACAGATACGCAGTATTTT.

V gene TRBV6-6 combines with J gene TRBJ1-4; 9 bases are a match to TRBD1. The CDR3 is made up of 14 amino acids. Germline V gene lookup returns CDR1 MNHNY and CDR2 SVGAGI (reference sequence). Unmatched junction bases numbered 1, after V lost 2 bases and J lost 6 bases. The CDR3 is CASSYGTGYEKLFF. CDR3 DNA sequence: TGTGCCAGCAGTTACGGGACAGGGTATGAAAAACTGTTTTTT.

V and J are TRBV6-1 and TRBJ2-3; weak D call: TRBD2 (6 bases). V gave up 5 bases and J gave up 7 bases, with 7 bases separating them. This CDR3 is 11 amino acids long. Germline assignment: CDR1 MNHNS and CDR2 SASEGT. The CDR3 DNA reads TGTGCCAGCAGTCGGGAGCATACGCAGTATTTT. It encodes CASSREHTQYF.

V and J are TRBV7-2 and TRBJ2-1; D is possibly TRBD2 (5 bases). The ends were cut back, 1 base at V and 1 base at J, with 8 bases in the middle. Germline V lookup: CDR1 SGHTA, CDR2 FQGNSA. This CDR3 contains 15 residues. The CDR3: CASSLERGSYNEQFF. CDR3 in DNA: TGTGCCAGCAGCTTAGAGCGAGGGTCCTACAATGAGCAGTTCTTC.

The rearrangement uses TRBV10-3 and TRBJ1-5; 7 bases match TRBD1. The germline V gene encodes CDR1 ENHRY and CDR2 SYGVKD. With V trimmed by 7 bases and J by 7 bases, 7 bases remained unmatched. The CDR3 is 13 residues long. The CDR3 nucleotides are TGTGCCATCACTGTCCAGGGGGGCCAGCCCCAGCATTTT. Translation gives CAITVQGGQPQHF.

CDR3 bases: TGTGCCAGCGGTTATGCCGGGACAGGGGAAACTGAAGCTTTCTTT. Its translation is CASGYAGTGETEAFF. The chain carries TRBV27 and TRBJ1-1, with TRBD1 identical over 10 bases. Germline V gene lookup returns CDR1 MNHEY and CDR2 SMNVEV (reference sequence). The CDR3 is 15 amino acids. With 8 bases clipped from V and 5 bases from J, the junction kept 11 bases outside the gene matches.

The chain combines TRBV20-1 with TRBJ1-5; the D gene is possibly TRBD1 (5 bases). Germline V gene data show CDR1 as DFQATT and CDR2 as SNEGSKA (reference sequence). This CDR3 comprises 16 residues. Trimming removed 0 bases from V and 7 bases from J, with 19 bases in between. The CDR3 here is CSARDRRQGVGQPQHF. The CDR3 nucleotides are TGCAGTGCTAGAGATAGGAGGCAAGGGGTGGGACAGCCCCAGCATTTT.

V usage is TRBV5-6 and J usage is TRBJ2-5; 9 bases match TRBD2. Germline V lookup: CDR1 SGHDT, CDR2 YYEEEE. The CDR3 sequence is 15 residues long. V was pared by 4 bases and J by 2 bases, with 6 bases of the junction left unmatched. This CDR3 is CASSNLAGAQETQYF. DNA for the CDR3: TGTGCCAGCAGCAATTTAGCGGGGGCTCAAGAGACCCAGTACTTC.

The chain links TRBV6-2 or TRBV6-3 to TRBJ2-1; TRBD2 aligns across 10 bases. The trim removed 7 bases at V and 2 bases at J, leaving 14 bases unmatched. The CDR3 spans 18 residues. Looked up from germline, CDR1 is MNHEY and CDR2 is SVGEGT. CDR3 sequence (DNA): TGTGCCAGCACTCTATCCCCCCTTAGCGGGAGGCCCTACAATGAGCAGTTCTTC. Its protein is CASTLSPLSGRPYNEQFF.

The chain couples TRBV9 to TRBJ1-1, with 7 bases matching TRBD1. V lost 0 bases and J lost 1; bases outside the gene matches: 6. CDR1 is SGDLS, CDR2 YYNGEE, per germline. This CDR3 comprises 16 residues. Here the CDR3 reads CASSVATQGTNTEAFF. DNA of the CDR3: TGTGCCAGCAGCGTAGCCACACAGGGGACGAACACTGAAGCTTTCTTT.